Listed below are T cell receptor beta chains from one sample, sequenced in a study of Ad26.COV2.S vaccination and SARS-CoV-2 variants. Profiling relied on immunoSEQ multiplex PCR, and the TCRdb table lists in-frame clones only, not all of them. The sample contains more than 300,000 clones, about 88% of which appear only once. Specimen: peripheral blood, collected in a trial of Ad26.COV2.S vaccine versus placebo. The receptors here all came from a person aged 18 to 59 who received the Ad26.COV2.S COVID-19 vaccine or a placebo. CDR3s include the opening cysteine and the closing phenylalanine or tryptophan. The D gene is left open where the match is weak. Not all rows give a size; the values are once, few, many and, for expanded clones, a class.

D	J	size	V	DNA	CDR3
NA	TRBJ1-4	NA	TRBV19	TGTGCCAGTAGTCCCTCCGCTCCGGGACAAACAACTAATGAAAAACTGTTTTTT	CASSPSAPGQTTNEKLFF
NA	TRBJ1-3	NA	TRBV2	TGTGCCAGCACCCTGACCGATCCCTCTGGAAACACCATATATTTT	CASTLTDPSGNTIYF
NA	TRBJ2-7	NA	TRBV29-1	TGCAGCGTTGATACAGCCTACGAGCAGTACTTC	CSVDTAYEQYF
TRBD1	TRBJ2-3	NA	TRBV9	TGTGCCAGCAGCTATGGGACAGGGGAAATCACAGATACGCAGTATTTT	CASSYGTGEITDTQYF
TRBD2	TRBJ2-3	NA	TRBV4-3	TGCGCCAGCAGCCAAGGGACTAGGAAAACAGATACGCAGTATTTT	CASSQGTRKTDTQYF
NA	TRBJ1-1	NA	TRBV2	TGTGCCAGCAGTGTAGGTCGGACCAACACTGAAGCTTTCTTT	CASSVGRTNTEAFF
TRBD2	TRBJ2-1	once	TRBV6-4	TGTGCCAGCAGTGAGACGGGAGGGGGTGAGCAGTTCTTC	CASSETGGGEQFF
TRBD2	TRBJ2-5	medium-sized	TRBV9	TGTGCCAGCAGCCCCCAACCGGGACTAGCGGGAGAGACCCAGTACTTC	CASSPQPGLAGETQYF
NA	TRBJ1-3	NA	TRBV5-3	TGTGCCAGAAGCTTGGACTTCGGTGGTCCTGGAAACACCATATATTTT	CARSLDFGGPGNTIYF
NA	TRBJ2-3	NA	TRBV5-4	TGTGCCAGCAGCTTGGCGTGGGGTAGCACAGATACGCAGTATTTT	CASSLAWGSTDTQYF
TRBD2	TRBJ2-7	NA	TRBV24-1	TGTGCCGCCGGGACTAGCGGGGGATACGAGCAGTACTTC	CAAGTSGGYEQYF
NA	TRBJ2-2	NA	TRBV27	TGTGCCAGCAGTTTATATAGAAACACCGGGGAGCTGTTTTTT	CASSLYRNTGELFF
NA	TRBJ2-1	NA	TRBV6-6	TGTGCCAGCAGCTCTGCTGGCCTCAATGAGCAGTTCTTC	CASSSAGLNEQFF
TRBD2	TRBJ2-5	NA	TRBV6-2/TRBV6-3	TGTGCCAGCAGCCTACGGACTAGCGGGGGGTCCGGGACCCAGTACTTC	CASSLRTSGGSGTQYF
TRBD2	TRBJ2-3	NA	TRBV5-1	TGCGCCAGCAGCTGGGGGCGGGGGGGCACAGATACGCAGTATTTT	CASSWGRGGTDTQYF
NA	TRBJ2-3	NA	TRBV24-1	TGTGCCACCAGTGATTTGCGTACGGGGGGCACAGATACGCAGTATTTT	CATSDLRTGGTDTQYF
NA	TRBJ2-7	NA	TRBV5-1	TGCGCCAGCACCCTGGACGGCTCCTACGAGCAGTACTTC	CASTLDGSYEQYF
NA	TRBJ1-1	NA	TRBV7-8	TGTGCCAGCAGCTTGGACAGAAACACTGAAGCTTTCTTT	CASSLDRNTEAFF
TRBD1	TRBJ1-6	once	TRBV5-1	TGCGCCAGCAGCTTGGGGTCAGGGGGGAGCTCCTATAATTCACCCCTCCACTTT	CASSLGSGGSSYNSPLHF
TRBD2	TRBJ2-7	NA	TRBV7-6	TGTGCCAGCAGCCCTCTTTCAAGCGGGGGGGCTTACGAGCAGTACTTC	CASSPLSSGGAYEQYF